These 17 T cell receptor beta chains were sequenced from one sample in a study of vaccination and CD4 T cells after COVID-19. Antigens for these TCRs are unknown. The Oncomine TCR Beta short-read assay was applied to DNA of cultured CD4+ T cells. TCRdb reanalysed the PCR reads using MiXCR and keeps one entry per CDR3 protein. The sample yields 9,500 to 14,000 distinct CDR3 sequences, 44% seen once. Indicated treatment: approximately 9-day PBMC culture with coronavirus spike peptide pools or control peptides (ViraFEST assay). The sequencing sample was made of CD4+ T cells from blood, cultured in vitro. Receptors were obtained from a human donor who had recovered from COVID-19.

This clonotype was seen a single time. The chain combines TRBV20-1 with TRBJ1-1; D ambiguous. In germline, CDR1 is DFQATT, CDR2 SNEGSKA (reference sequence). The CDR3 length is 14 residues. The V end was cut by 1 base, the J end by 1 base, with 10 bases between. CDR3 DNA: TGCAGTGCTAGAGTGCCGGGCGGGAACACTGAAGCTTTCTTT. It translates to CSARVPGGNTEAFF.

V and J are TRBV6-5 and TRBJ1-2; maybe TRBD1 (5 bases). The germline V gene has CDR1 MNHEY and CDR2 SVGAGI. V lost 0 bases and J lost 4, with 15 bases in between. The CDR3 has 16 amino acids. CDR3 region: CASSYSDGGFGYGYTF. The CDR3 DNA reads as TGTGCCAGCAGTTACTCAGATGGGGGTTTCGGCTATGGCTACACCTTC.

The rearrangement links TRBV7-2 to TRBJ2-7; D call uncertain. V lost 8 bases to trimming and J lost 0 bases, with 14 bases between them. Germline V lookup: CDR1 SGHTA, CDR2 FQGNSA. There are 14 residues in the CDR3. CDR3 nucleotide sequence: TGTGCCAGCGGTAACGGGCCATACTCCTACGAGCAGTACTTC. Protein product: CASGNGPYSYEQYF.

The chain joins TRBV10-2 to TRBJ2-3, with D possibly being TRBD2 (5 bases). Trimming shortened V by 7 bases and J by 6 bases, and 17 bases separated the two germline ends. CDR3 length: 14 amino acids. Germline values: CDR1 WSHSY, CDR2 SAAADI. The CDR3 is CASTSGQREDTQYF. CDR3 bases: TGCGCCAGCACCTCTGGGCAGAGGGAGGATACGCAGTATTTT.

The gene calls are TRBV19 and TRBJ2-2; D is possibly TRBD2 (5 bases). Germline assignment: CDR1 LNHDA and CDR2 SQIVND (reference sequence). The CDR3 has 17 amino acids. Trimming shortened V by 9 bases and J by 7 bases, and 27 bases separated the two germline ends. The CDR3 sequence: CASAKYSGSDPIGELFF. In nucleotides, the CDR3 is TGTGCCAGCGCGAAGTACTCGGGGTCTGATCCTATCGGGGAGCTGTTTTTT.

The V gene is TRBV20-1, the J gene TRBJ1-1, with a tentative D call TRBD1 (5 bases). V was shortened by 3 bases and J by 3 bases, with 11 bases between the two germline ends. The CDR3 is made up of 13 amino acids. CDR1 is DFQATT, CDR2 SNEGSKA, per germline (reference sequence). CDR3 protein: CSASFTGDTEAFF. CDR3 nucleotide sequence: TGCAGTGCTAGTTTCACAGGCGACACTGAAGCTTTCTTT.

This clonotype was detected a few times. The V call is TRBV5-1, the J call TRBJ1-2, with TRBD1 matching 12 bases. Per the germline V gene, CDR1 is SGHRS and CDR2 is YFSETQ. The V and J ends lost 4 bases and 0 bases, in that order; junction bases with no gene match: 7. CDR3 size: 17 residues. The CDR3 DNA follows: TGCGCCAGCAGCCCGGGACAGGGGGCTAAGTCTAACTATGGCTACACCTTC. It yields the protein CASSPGQGAKSNYGYTF.

The genes are TRBV6-5 and TRBJ1-3, with D tentatively TRBD1 (6 bases). The germline V and J ends were trimmed by 0 bases and 4 bases, with 10 bases remaining between them. Germline lookup yields CDR1 MNHEY and CDR2 SVGAGI. The CDR3 covers 15 residues. The CDR3 loop is CASSYSGTLGNTIYF. The CDR3 DNA follows: TGTGCCAGCAGTTACTCGGGGACACTCGGAAACACCATATATTTT.

The chain employs TRBV6-5 and TRBJ2-1; no definite D call. Trimming pared 4 bases from V and 7 bases from J, leaving 14 bases between. Germline V CDR1 and CDR2: MNHEY, SVGAGI. CDR3 size: 14 residues. The CDR3 sequence is CASSSPGPRNEQFF. The CDR3 nucleotides read TGTGCCAGCAGTTCCCCCGGACCACGAAATGAGCAGTTCTTC.

V is TRBV15 and J is TRBJ1-5; no clear D. Trimming took 0 bases from V and 2 from J, leaving 11 bases between them. The length of the CDR3 is 16 residues. Germline-derived CDR1 and CDR2 are LNHNV and YYDKDF (reference sequence). The CDR3 DNA reads as TGTGCCACCAGCAGAGAGCCCGGCAAGGGCAATCAGCCCCAGCATTTT. This codes for CATSREPGKGNQPQHF.

The chain has TRBV6-1 and TRBJ1-1; weak D call: TRBD1 (5 bases). Germline V lookup: CDR1 MNHNS, CDR2 SASEGT. The length of the CDR3 is 13 residues. Trimming shortened V by 10 bases and J by 3 bases, and 15 bases separated the two germline ends. CDR3 DNA sequence: TGTGCCACAAGACAGACCCGAGACACTGAAGCTTTCTTT. Translated: CATRQTRDTEAFF.

V gene TRBV7-6 combines with J gene TRBJ1-4; 9 bases agree with TRBD1. With 2 bases clipped from V and 0 bases from J, the junction kept 10 bases outside the gene matches. The CDR3 covers 19 residues. Per germline, CDR1 SGHVS and CDR2 FNYEAQ. CDR3 DNA: TGTGCCAGCAGCTTAAGGCGTCCGGGACAGGGTTCAACTAATGAAAAACTGTTTTTT. It translates to CASSLRRPGQGSTNEKLFF.

The chain joins TRBV19 to TRBJ2-1, with a tentative D call TRBD2 (6 bases). This CDR3 contains 15 residues. Germline-derived CDR1 and CDR2 are LNHDA and SQIVND (reference sequence). The V end was cut by 7 bases, the J end by 2 bases, with 15 bases between. The CDR3 DNA sequence: TGTGCCAGTACCTCGGACTATGGAACCTACAATGAGCAGTTCTTC. It yields the protein CASTSDYGTYNEQFF. The entire variable domain, with the rest obtained from reference TRBV19 and TRBJ2-1, is as follows: DGGITQSPKYLFRKEGQNVTLSCEQNLNHDAMYWYRQDPGQGLRLIYYSQIVNDFQKGDIAEGYSVSREKKESFPLTVTSAQKNPTAFYLCASTSDYGTYNEQFFGPGTRLTVL.

Only a few counts were recorded for this clonotype. The J gene is TRBJ2-3, the V gene TRBV11-3; D is unresolved. V lost 5 bases and J lost 4, with 13 bases in between. This CDR3 spans 14 amino acids. The germline V gene has CDR1 SGHNT and CDR2 YENEEA. CDR3 in amino acids: CASSISTVSDTQYF. The DNA of the CDR3 is TGTGCCAGCAGCATAAGTACGGTCTCAGATACGCAGTATTTT. Full variable domain (rest looked up from reference TRBV11-3 and TRBJ2-3): EAGVVQSPRYKIIEKKQPVAFWCNPISGHNTLYWYLQNLGQGPELLIRYENEEAVDDSQLPKDRFSAERLKGVDSTLKIQPAELGDSAVYLCASSISTVSDTQYFGPGTRLTVL.

This clonotype was recorded a few times. This chain uses TRBV20-1 with TRBJ2-3; D uncertain. The germline V gene has CDR1 DFQATT and CDR2 SNEGSKA (reference sequence). The CDR3 is 13 amino acids. V was cut by 6 bases and J by 2 bases, with 12 bases left in between. Here the CDR3 reads CSAPLPPTDTQYF. The CDR3 nucleotides are TGCAGTGCCCCGCTCCCCCCCACAGATACGCAGTATTTT.

This chain uses TRBV15 with TRBJ1-4, with no clear D. The CDR3 extends over 15 amino acids. Germline V gene lookup returns CDR1 LNHNV and CDR2 YYDKDF (reference sequence). With 2 bases removed from V and 0 bases from J, the gap between germline ends came to 7 bases. CDR3 in amino acids: CATSRNSATNEKLFF. CDR3 bases: TGTGCCACCAGCAGAAACAGTGCAACTAATGAAAAACTGTTTTTT.

The chain carries TRBV29-1 and TRBJ1-2; 7 positions agree with TRBD1. Germline-derived CDR1 and CDR2 are SQVTM and ANQGSEA. Trimming took 6 bases from V and 5 from J; bases not matched to a gene: 15. The CDR3 consists of 15 residues. CDR3 in DNA: TGCAGCGTCCCCAGCCTGGGGACAGTTGAGTATGGCTACACCTTC. Its translation is CSVPSLGTVEYGYTF.